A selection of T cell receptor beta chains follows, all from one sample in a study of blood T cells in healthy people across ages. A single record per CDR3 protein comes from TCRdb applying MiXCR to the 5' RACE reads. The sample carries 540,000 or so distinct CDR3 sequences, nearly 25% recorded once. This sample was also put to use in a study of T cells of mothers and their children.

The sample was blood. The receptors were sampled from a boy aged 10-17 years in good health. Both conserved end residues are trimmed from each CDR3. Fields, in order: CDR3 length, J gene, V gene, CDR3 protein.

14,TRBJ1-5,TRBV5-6,ASSLVGGPINQPQH
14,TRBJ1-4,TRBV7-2,ASSPSRTVAYEKLF
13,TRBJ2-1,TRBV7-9,ASSSRTSASNEQF
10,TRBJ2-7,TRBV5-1,ASSRGSYEQY
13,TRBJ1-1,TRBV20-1,SASASPGGNTEAF
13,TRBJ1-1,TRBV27,ASDGQGKPNTEAF
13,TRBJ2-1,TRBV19,TSRSAGSSYNERF
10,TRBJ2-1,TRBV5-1,AIRGGSDEQF
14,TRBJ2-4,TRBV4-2,ASSQVAAEAKNIQY
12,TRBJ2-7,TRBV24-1,ATSDSGHSNEQY
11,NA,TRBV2,ASSEGQIYEQY
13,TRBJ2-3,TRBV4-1,ASSPGGSSTDTQY
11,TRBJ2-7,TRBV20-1,SARWQGMSEQY
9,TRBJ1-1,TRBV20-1,SARSAPEAF
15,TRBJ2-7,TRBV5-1,ASSPTYPGLGVHEQY
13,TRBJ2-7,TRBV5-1,ASSLVGGGDYEQY
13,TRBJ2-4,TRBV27,ASSPQTGGRNIQY
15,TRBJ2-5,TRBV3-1,ASSQGDSTDFGETQY
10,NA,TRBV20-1,SAEGTGYEQY
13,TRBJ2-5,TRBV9,AGSVDEGAAKTQY
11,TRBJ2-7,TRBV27,ASGLGRAYEQY
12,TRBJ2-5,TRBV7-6,ASSDTTGVGEQY
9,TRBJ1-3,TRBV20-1,SAVWGNTIH
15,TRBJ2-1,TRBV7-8,ASSLFRTGNPYNEQF